This entry is about one T cell receptor (beta chain). This clone has only a few counts. Its antigen remains unidentified. No qualities accompany the bases; no much larger clone lies one base away. The entry originates in a study of control samples from healthy donors and cancer patients (dated by TCRdb to the early 2020s). Library construction relied on the immunoSEQ multiplex PCR assay. This is the immuneACCESS table as TCRdb keeps it, with only in-frame sequences that have V and J called. A part of the clones is gone; compared with another copy, unresolved V genes explain less than half, and the rest is unexplained. Recorded for this sample are tens of thousands of clones; approximately 90% of them occurred a single time. The ten most abundant clones make up under 0.95% of the sample. After removal of 2 bases from V and 5 bases from J, the junction retains 8 bases not matched to a gene. CDR1 and CDR2, looked up from the germline V gene (reference sequence), are GTSNPN and SVGIG. The CDR3 has 14 amino acids, counting the end cysteine and phenylalanine. Left in the record is the CDR3 DNA by itself, 42 bases read in frame from the first base.

The chain is encoded by TRBV30 joined to TRBJ1-2; TRBD1 agrees with 7 junctional bases. This receptor was taken from a man aged 30 to 45 with colorectal cancer. The sequenced sample consisted of PBMCs. This receptor carries the CDR3 CAWSNHPGGYGYTF. The DNA is TGTGCCTGGAGTAACCACCCAGGGGGATATGGCTACACCTTC.